This TCR beta chain was captured by sequencing in a study of CD8+ T cells in alopecia areata. Study-wide context: Treatment comprised oral tofacitinib, 5 to 10 mg twice daily, in treated patients.

Study-level results: Lesional scalp exceeded normal scalp in clonality, especially in alopecia totalis/universalis.

Treatment in this sample: oral pan-JAK inhibitor, 5-10 mg twice daily. Individuals with alopecia areata gave both lesional scalp punch biopsies and peripheral blood for collection. A note on this clone: Antigen unknown.

This CDR3 region has 15 residues. Germline V lookup: CDR1 SEHNR, CDR2 FQNEAQ (reference sequence). V was clipped by 1 base and J by 1 base, with 11 bases between them. After isolation, RNA underwent reverse transcription to generate cDNA as the sequencing template. Generated by immunoSEQ multiplex PCR, the TCRdb table keeps only in-frame clones and is missing some. Of 110,000 to 150,000 clones listed, 65% to 90% are singletons. The material sequenced was CD8+ T cells sorted from blood, taken at week 4, from a patient treated with tofacitinib. The sequence was obtained from a human donor with alopecia areata. The chain has TRBV7-9 and TRBJ2-7, with D maybe TRBD1 (6 bases). The CDR3 reads CASSLDRERSYEQYF. In DNA, the CDR3 is TGTGCCAGCAGCTTAGACAGGGAAAGGTCCTACGAGCAGTACTTC.